This TCR beta chain is drawn from a study of blood T cell repertoires in COVID-19. For the study at large: T cells, B-cell-depleted T cells, or PBMCs supplied cDNA or gDNA.

Assay used: immunoSEQ multiplex PCR; TCRdb lists only in-frame clones, some missing. Of 250,000 or so clones in the sample, 84% were seen once. Adults between roughly 18 and 95 years of age took part from 20 to 25 US areas. Membership in each cohort depended on participant-reported clinical history. Trimming stripped 8 bases from V and 3 bases from J, with 22 bases between. This CDR3 has 16 residues. Germline V CDR1 and CDR2: SEHNR, FQNEAQ (reference sequence). The clonotype originates from a man in his forties or fifties who had recovered from COVID-19. Input material: PBMCs or T cells enriched from blood (not recorded which). V is TRBV7-9 and J is TRBJ2-5, with D tentatively TRBD2 (6 bases). The CDR3 coding sequence is TGTGCCAGCGATAGGGGCGGGGCCTCGACCAAAGAGACCCAGTACTTC. As protein: CASDRGGASTKETQYF.